The 6 T cell receptor beta chains in this list originate from one sample, sequenced in a study of molecular identifiers for immune sequencing clone quantification (dated by TCRdb to 2017 to 2018). Library construction relied on PCR. Instrument used: Illumina HiSeq 4000. Through fastp at Q25 and MiXCR, TCRdb rebuilt clones from the public reads, retaining in-frame beta chains. For every CDR3 protein sequence, its rows merge into one entry that carries the most common genes and DNA. Here the sample has some 66,000 distinct CDR3 sequences; under 20% occur a single time. More than 1.3% of the sample lies in the top ten. The sample taken for sequencing was naive CD8+ T cells from blood, with Jurkat cell RNA spiked in. This specimen's cell subset or site label, interpreted: FACS-sorted CD8+CD4-CCR7+CD45RA+ naive T cells. These receptor sequences come from a human donor in good health. Some libraries in this study had Jurkat cell RNA spiked in.

This clonotype was seen repeatedly, ten times or more. The rearrangement links TRBV4-2 to TRBJ2-7, with 9 positions matching TRBD1. V gave up 1 base and J gave up 4 bases; unmatched junction bases: 5. This CDR3 has 15 residues. In germline, CDR1 is LGHNA, CDR2 YNFKEQ. For the CDR3, the DNA is TGTGCCAGCAGCCAAGTAGGGACAGGGAATTACGAGCAGTACTTC. Translation: CASSQVGTGNYEQYF.

A remark on this clonotype: The CDR3 carries no conserved terminal phenylalanine or tryptophan, so it likely arises from a read error. The rearrangement links TRBV6-5 to TRBJ2-5, with no clear D. V shed 6 bases and J shed 4 bases, with 9 bases lying between them. The germline gives CDR1 MNHEY, CDR2 SVGAGI. There are 12 residues in the CDR3. The CDR3 DNA reads as TGTGCCAGCAGCCAATCCGGAGAGACCCAGTACCTC. Its translation: CASSQSGETQYL.

V and J are TRBV19 and TRBJ1-1; D not certain. Germline V CDR1 and CDR2: LNHDA, SQIVND (reference sequence). V lost 2 bases and J lost 0, with 4 bases in between. The CDR3 length is 13 residues. CDR3 sequence (DNA): TGTGCCAGTAGTATACGGATGAACACTGAAGCTTTCTTT. This encodes CASSIRMNTEAFF.

Turning to this clonotype: Since a much larger clone is just one base distant, this may be a read error. The V and J genes are TRBV19 and TRBJ2-4; D gene unclear. The germline V gene encodes CDR1 LNHDA and CDR2 SQIVND (reference sequence). This CDR3 has 12 residues. V lost 8 bases, J lost 5 bases, and 10 bases lay in between. CDR3 in DNA: TGTGCCAGTGCTTCCTGGGAAAACATTCAGTACTTC. It codes for CASASWENIQYF.

This clonotype has at least ten counts. The genes are TRBV7-2 and TRBJ2-5; D is possibly TRBD1 or TRBD2 (5 bases each). This CDR3 is built from 11 residues. Trimming pared 7 bases from V and 5 bases from J, leaving 8 bases between. Per the germline V gene, CDR1 is SGHTA and CDR2 is FQGNSA. CDR3 in amino acids: CASIEGETQYF. The CDR3 region has the DNA TGTGCCAGCATAGAGGGGGAGACCCAGTACTTC.

This clonotype was observed a few times. The chain employs TRBV28 and TRBJ2-1; 9 bases are a match to TRBD2. The germline V gene has CDR1 MDHEN and CDR2 SYDVKM. The CDR3 sequence is 16 residues long. The junction had 5 bases not matched to a gene; V was cut back by 3 bases and J by 2 bases. The DNA for the CDR3 is TGTGCCAGCAGTTTGATTAGCGGGAGTGCCTACAATGAGCAGTTCTTC. This sequence encodes CASSLISGSAYNEQFF.